Listed below are T cell receptor beta chains from one sample, sequenced in a study of Ad26.COV2.S vaccination and SARS-CoV-2 variants. TCRdb's copy holds only in-frame clones and misses some; the assay was immunoSEQ multiplex PCR. The data contain under 150,000 clones, roughly 85% of them singletons. Specimen: peripheral blood, collected after recovery from COVID-19. The receptors originated from a human donor who had recovered from COVID-19. Each CDR3 is given with its conserved first and last residue. A D gene is named only where the DNA matches it firmly.

j_gene: TRBJ2-6
d_gene: .
v_gene: TRBV29-1
CDR3aa: CSVESANVLTF
CDR3nt: TGCAGCGTTGAATCGGCCAACGTCCTGACTTTC

j_gene: TRBJ1-5
d_gene: .
v_gene: TRBV7-8
CDR3aa: CASSLARGLSEPQHF
CDR3nt: TGTGCCAGCAGCTTAGCTCGGGGACTCTCGGAGCCCCAGCATTTT

j_gene: TRBJ2-1
d_gene: TRBD2
v_gene: TRBV28
CDR3aa: CASSSRTAGGYNEQFF
CDR3nt: TGTGCCAGCAGTTCTCGTACAGCGGGGGGGTACAATGAGCAGTTCTTC

j_gene: TRBJ1-5
d_gene: .
v_gene: TRBV7-8
CDR3aa: CASSLSGNQPQHF
CDR3nt: TGTGCCAGCTCACTTAGCGGCAATCAGCCCCAGCATTTT

j_gene: TRBJ2-7
d_gene: TRBD2
v_gene: TRBV7-2
CDR3aa: CASSPWTQGGRYEQYF
CDR3nt: TGTGCCAGCAGCCCATGGACCCAGGGAGGGCGCTACGAGCAGTACTTC

j_gene: TRBJ1-4
d_gene: .
v_gene: TRBV7-2
CDR3aa: CASSSGLTAGMDF
CDR3nt: TGTGCCAGCAGCTCCGGCCTCACGGCAGGAATGGATTTT

j_gene: TRBJ2-2
d_gene: .
v_gene: TRBV6-5
CDR3aa: CASSSLVGQTGELFF
CDR3nt: TGTGCCAGCAGTAGTCTTGTGGGCCAAACCGGGGAGCTGTTTTTT

j_gene: TRBJ2-3
d_gene: TRBD2
v_gene: TRBV6-1
CDR3aa: CASSAMRGALASTDTQYF
CDR3nt: TGTGCCAGCAGTGCAATGCGGGGGGCCCTCGCTAGCACAGATACGCAGTATTTT

j_gene: TRBJ2-3
d_gene: TRBD1
v_gene: TRBV5-1
CDR3aa: CASSPTILTGGRADTQYF
CDR3nt: TGCGCCAGCAGCCCTACAATACTCACAGGGGGCCGGGCAGATACGCAGTATTTT

j_gene: TRBJ1-2
d_gene: TRBD1
v_gene: TRBV6-5
CDR3aa: CASRTRQGMGGYTF
CDR3nt: TGTGCCAGCAGAACCAGACAGGGTATGGGTGGCTACACCTTC

j_gene: TRBJ1-1
d_gene: .
v_gene: TRBV25-1
CDR3aa: CASSEGWENTEAFF
CDR3nt: TGTGCCAGCAGTGAAGGATGGGAGAACACTGAAGCTTTCTTT

j_gene: TRBJ2-5
d_gene: .
v_gene: TRBV27
CDR3aa: CASSGVAGPNWETQYF
CDR3nt: TGTGCCAGCAGCGGGGTAGCTGGCCCCAACTGGGAGACCCAGTACTTC

j_gene: TRBJ1-2
d_gene: TRBD1
v_gene: TRBV7-8
CDR3aa: CASSPGRGTGTVRGYTF
CDR3nt: TGTGCCAGCAGCCCTGGAAGAGGGACAGGAACAGTTCGGGGCTACACCTTC